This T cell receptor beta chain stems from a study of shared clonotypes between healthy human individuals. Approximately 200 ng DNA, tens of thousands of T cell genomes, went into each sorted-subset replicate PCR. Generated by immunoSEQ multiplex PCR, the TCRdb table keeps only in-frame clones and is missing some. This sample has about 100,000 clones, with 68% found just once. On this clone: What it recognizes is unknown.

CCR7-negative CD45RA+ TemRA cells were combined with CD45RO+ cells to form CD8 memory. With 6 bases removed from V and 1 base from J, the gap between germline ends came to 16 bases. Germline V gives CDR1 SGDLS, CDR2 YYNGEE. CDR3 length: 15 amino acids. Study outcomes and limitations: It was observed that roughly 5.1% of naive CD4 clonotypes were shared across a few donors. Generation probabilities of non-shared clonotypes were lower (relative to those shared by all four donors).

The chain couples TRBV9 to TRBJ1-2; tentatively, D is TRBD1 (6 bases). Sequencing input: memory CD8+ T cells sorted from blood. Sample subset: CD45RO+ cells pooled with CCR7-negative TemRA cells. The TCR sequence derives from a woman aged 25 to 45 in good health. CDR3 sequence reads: CASTLALDSNYGYTF. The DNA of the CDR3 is TGTGCCAGCACCCTTGCTTTGGACAGTAACTATGGCTACACCTTC.